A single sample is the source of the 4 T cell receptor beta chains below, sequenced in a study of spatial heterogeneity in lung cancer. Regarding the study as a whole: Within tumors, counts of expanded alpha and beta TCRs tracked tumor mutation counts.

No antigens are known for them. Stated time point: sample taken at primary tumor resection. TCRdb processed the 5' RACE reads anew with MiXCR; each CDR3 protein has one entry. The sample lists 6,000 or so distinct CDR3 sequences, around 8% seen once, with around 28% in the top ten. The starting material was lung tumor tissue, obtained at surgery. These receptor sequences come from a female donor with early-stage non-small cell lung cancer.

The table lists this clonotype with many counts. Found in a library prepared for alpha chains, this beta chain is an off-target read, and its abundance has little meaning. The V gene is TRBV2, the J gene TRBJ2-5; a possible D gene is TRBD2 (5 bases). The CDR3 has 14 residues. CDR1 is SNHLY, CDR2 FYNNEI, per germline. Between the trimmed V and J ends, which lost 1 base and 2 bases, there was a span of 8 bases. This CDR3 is CASSEGGLQETQYF. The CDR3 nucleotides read TGTGCCAGCAGTGAAGGAGGACTGCAAGAGACCCAGTACTTC.

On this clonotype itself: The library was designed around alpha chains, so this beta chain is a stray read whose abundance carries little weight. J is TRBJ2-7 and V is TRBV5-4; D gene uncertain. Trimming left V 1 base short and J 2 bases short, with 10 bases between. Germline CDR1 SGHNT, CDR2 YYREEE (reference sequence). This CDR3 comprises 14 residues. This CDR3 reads CASSLLGDAYEQYF. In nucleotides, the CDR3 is TGTGCCAGCAGCTTGTTGGGTGATGCCTACGAGCAGTACTTC.

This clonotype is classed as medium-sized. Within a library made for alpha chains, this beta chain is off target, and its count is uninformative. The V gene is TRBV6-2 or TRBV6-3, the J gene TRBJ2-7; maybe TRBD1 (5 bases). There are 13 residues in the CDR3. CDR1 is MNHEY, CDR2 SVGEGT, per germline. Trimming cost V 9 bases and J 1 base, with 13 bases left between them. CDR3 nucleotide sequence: TGTGCCAGTCTACGCTCAGGGTCCTACGAGCAGTACTTC. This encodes CASLRSGSYEQYF.

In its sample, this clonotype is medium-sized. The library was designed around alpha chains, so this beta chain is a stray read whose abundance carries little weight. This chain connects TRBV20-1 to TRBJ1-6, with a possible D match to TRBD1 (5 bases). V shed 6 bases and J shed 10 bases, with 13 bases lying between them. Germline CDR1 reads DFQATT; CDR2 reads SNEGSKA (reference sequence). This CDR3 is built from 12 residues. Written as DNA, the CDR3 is TGCAGTGCGTACCAGGGCGGCTCACCCCTCCACTTT. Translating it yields CSAYQGGSPLHF.